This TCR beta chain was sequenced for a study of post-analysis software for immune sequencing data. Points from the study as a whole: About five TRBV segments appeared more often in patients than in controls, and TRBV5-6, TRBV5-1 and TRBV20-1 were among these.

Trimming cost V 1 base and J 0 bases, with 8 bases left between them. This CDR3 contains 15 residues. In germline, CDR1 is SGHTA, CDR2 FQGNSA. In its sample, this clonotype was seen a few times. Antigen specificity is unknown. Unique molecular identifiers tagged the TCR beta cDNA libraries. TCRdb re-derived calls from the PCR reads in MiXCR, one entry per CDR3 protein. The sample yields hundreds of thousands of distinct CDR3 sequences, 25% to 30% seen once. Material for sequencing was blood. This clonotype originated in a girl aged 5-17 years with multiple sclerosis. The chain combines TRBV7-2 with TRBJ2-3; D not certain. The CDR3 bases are TGTGCCAGCAGCTTAGGGCCGATCAGCACAGATACGCAGTATTTT. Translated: CASSLGPISTDTQYF.